The present entry profiles one T cell receptor (beta chain) with its context. In the source study's methods: Nucleated cell number was recorded as an estimate derived from reference gene primer amplification. The assay was immunoSEQ multiplex PCR, and TCRdb's table has in-frame clones only and misses some. The DNA was the basis for D and trimming; V, J and clone size are from that table. The sample shows some 220,000 clones, about 88% of them seen only once. The data belong to a study of blood T cell repertoires in COVID-19. Whole-study context: The analysed material was cDNA or gDNA that came from T cells, B-cell-depleted T cells, or PBMCs.

This CDR3 spans 15 amino acids. Germline assignment: CDR1 MDHEN and CDR2 SYDVKM. The V segment lost 5 bases and the J segment 3 bases; nucleotides outside the gene matches: 10. The sample was peripheral blood. The clonotype comes from a man aged 50-59 years who had recovered from COVID-19. V is TRBV28 and J is TRBJ2-7; TRBD2 agrees at 7 bases. The CDR3 sequence: CASSRLLALIYEQYF. The CDR3 DNA sequence: TGTGCCAGCAGTCGTTTACTAGCGCTAATCTACGAGCAGTACTTC.